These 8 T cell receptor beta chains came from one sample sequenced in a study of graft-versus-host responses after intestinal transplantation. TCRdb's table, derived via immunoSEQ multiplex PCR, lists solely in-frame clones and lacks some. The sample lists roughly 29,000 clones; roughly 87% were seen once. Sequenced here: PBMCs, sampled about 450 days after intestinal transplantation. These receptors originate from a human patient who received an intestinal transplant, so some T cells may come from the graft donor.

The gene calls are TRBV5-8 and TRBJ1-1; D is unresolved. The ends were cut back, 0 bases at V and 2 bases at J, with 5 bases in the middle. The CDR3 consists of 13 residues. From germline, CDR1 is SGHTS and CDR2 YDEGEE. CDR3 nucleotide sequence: TGTGCCAGCAGCTTGGGACCCAACACTGAAGCTTTCTTT. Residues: CASSLGPNTEAFF.

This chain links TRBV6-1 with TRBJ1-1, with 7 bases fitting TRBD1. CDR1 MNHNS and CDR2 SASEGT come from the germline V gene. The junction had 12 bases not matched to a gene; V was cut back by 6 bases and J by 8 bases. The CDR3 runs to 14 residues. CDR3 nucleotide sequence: TGTGCCAGCAGCCCAGTAGGGGGCCCATACGAAGCTTTCTTT. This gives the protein CASSPVGGPYEAFF.

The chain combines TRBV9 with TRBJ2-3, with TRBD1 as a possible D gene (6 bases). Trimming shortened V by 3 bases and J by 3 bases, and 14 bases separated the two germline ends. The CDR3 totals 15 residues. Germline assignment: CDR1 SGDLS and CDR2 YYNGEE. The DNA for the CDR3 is TGTGCCAGCAGCGCCCGCTCAGGGGTGACAGATACGCAGTATTTT. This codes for CASSARSGVTDTQYF.

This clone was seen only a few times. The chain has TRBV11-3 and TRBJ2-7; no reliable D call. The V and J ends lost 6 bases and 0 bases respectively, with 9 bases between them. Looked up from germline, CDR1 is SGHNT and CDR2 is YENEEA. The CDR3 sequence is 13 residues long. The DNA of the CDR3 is TGTGCCAGCAGAACAAGGAGCTCCTACGAGCAGTACTTC. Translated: CASRTRSSYEQYF. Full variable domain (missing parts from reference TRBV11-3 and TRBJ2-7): EAGVVQSPRYKIIEKKQPVAFWCNPISGHNTLYWYLQNLGQGPELLIRYENEEAVDDSQLPKDRFSAERLKGVDSTLKIQPAELGDSAVYLCASRTRSSYEQYFGPGTRLTVT.

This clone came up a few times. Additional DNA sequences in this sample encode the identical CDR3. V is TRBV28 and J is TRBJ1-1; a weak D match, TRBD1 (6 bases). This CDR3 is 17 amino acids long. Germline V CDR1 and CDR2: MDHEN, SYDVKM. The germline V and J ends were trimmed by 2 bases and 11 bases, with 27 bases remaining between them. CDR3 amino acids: CASSLGGGGLKGENAFF. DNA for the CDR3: TGTGCCAGCAGTTTAGGAGGAGGGGGACTGAAGGGGGAGAATGCTTTCTTT.

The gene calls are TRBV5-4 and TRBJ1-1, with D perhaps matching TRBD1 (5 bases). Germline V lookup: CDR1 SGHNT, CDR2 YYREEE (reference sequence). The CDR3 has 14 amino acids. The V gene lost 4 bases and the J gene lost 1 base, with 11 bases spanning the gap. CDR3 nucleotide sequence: TGTGCCAGCAGCGTCAGGAGGGGGAACACTGAAGCTTTCTTT. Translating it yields CASSVRRGNTEAFF.

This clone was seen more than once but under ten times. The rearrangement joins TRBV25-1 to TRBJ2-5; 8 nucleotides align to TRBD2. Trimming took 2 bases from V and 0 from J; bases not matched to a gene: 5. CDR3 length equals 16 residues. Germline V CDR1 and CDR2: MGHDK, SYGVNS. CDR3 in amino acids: CASSEGAGGHQETQYF. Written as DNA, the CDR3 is TGTGCCAGCAGTGAAGGGGCGGGAGGCCACCAAGAGACCCAGTACTTC.

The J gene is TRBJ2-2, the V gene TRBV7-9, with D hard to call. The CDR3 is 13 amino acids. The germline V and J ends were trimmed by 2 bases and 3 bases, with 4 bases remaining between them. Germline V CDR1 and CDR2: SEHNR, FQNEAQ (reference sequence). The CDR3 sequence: CASSLYDTGELFF. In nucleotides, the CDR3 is TGTGCCAGCAGCTTATATGACACCGGGGAGCTGTTTTTT. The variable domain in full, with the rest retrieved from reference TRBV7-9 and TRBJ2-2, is DTGVSQNPRHKITKRGQNVTFRCDPISEHNRLYWYRQTLGQGPEFLTYFQNEAQLEKSRLLSDRFSAERPKGSFSTLEIQRTEQGDSAMYLCASSLYDTGELFFGEGSRLTVL.